These T cell receptor beta chains were read from a single sample in a study of regulatory dendritic cells for organ transplantation. Clones were read by immunoSEQ multiplex PCR, and TCRdb kept only the in-frame ones, dropping some. The repertoire consists of some 11,000 clones, with roughly 82% occurring once and the leading ten covering approximately 2.9%. Their antigen targets remain unknown. Sequencing input: memory CD4+ T cells from blood cultured with regulatory dendritic cells. Receptors were obtained from a human donor in good health. The CDR3 runs from the conserved cysteine through the conserved F or W. D genes are given only for firm matches. Size is omitted from some rows. Given values are once, few, many or a class for expanded clones.

d_call j_call clone_size v_call cdr3_nt cdr3_aa
TRBD2 TRBJ2-5 . TRBV7-2 TGTGCCAGCAGGCGCGGCGGGGGAGAAGATGGGACCCAGTACTTC CASRRGGGEDGTQYF
TRBD1 TRBJ1-4 . TRBV19 TGTGCCAGTAGTATAAGGGGGCAAATTGAAAAACTGTTTTTT CASSIRGQIEKLFF
TRBD2 TRBJ2-1 . TRBV25-1 TGTGCCAGCAGTGAATTGGCTAGCGGGGTGAGTTACAATGAGCAGTTCTTC CASSELASGVSYNEQFF
TRBD2 TRBJ2-1 few TRBV5-1 TGCGCCAGCAGCACGGGACGCTTAGCGGGGGGCTACAATGAGCAGTTCTTC CASSTGRLAGGYNEQFF
TRBD2 TRBJ2-1 . TRBV4-1 TGCGCCAGCAGCCAACCCGGCGGGCGGGAGCTCAATGAGCAGTTCTTC CASSQPGGRELNEQFF
. TRBJ2-1 medium-sized TRBV5-6 TGTGCCAGCAGCTTTGATGACAGGTCCAATGAGCAGTTCTTC CASSFDDRSNEQFF
. TRBJ1-6 . TRBV5-4 TGTGCCAGCAGCTTGGGCAGGGCCGATAATTCACCCCTCCACTTT CASSLGRADNSPLHF
. TRBJ2-1 . TRBV21-1 TGTGCCAGCAGCAATTTCTGGGGGCGCGACAATGAGCAGTTCTTC CASSNFWGRDNEQFF
TRBD2 TRBJ2-1 few TRBV5-1 TGCGCCAGTGCAGGACTAGCGGGGAGACATGAGCAGTTCTTC CASAGLAGRHEQFF
. TRBJ2-1 . TRBV19 TGTGCCAGTAGTAGACAAAGGACTACGATCGAGCAGTTCTTC CASSRQRTTIEQFF
. TRBJ2-1 . TRBV2 TGTGCCAGCAGTGCAACTAGGTATGAGCAGTTCTTC CASSATRYEQFF
TRBD2 TRBJ2-3 . TRBV6-5 TGTGCCAGCAGTTTGACTAGCGGGGGGGCGGGAGATACGCAGTATTTT CASSLTSGGAGDTQYF
. TRBJ2-7 . TRBV27 TGTGCCAGCAGCCATCTGGACAAGGGCGAGCAGTACTTC CASSHLDKGEQYF
TRBD2 TRBJ2-5 . TRBV5-1 TGCGCCAGCAGCTTGTTGGGCGGGGGGAAGCAAGAGACCCAGTACTTC CASSLLGGGKQETQYF
. TRBJ2-7 . TRBV11-3 TGTGCCAGCAGCTCCCGGGACAAGGCCAACTACGAGCAGTACTTC CASSSRDKANYEQYF
. TRBJ2-7 . TRBV11-3 TGTGCCAGCAGCCCCGGGTTCTCCTACGAGCAGTACTTC CASSPGFSYEQYF
TRBD1 TRBJ2-6 . TRBV5-1 TGCGCCAGCAGCAGAACAGGGGGCCTCTCTGGGGCCAACGTCCTGACTTTC CASSRTGGLSGANVLTF
. TRBJ1-1 . TRBV18 TGTGCCAGCTCACCCGTCCAGGGTAACACTGAAGCTTTCTTT CASSPVQGNTEAFF
TRBD2 TRBJ2-1 . TRBV5-5 TGTGCCAGCAGCTTGAGGAGCGGGGGGGTCACCCTCAATGAGCAGTTCTTC CASSLRSGGVTLNEQFF
. TRBJ1-4 . TRBV6-6 TGTGCCAGCAACCTCCGGGGAGGGGCTGATGAAAAACTGTTTTTT CASNLRGGADEKLFF
TRBD1 TRBJ1-6 few TRBV10-3 TGTGCCACCAGGCCTAGGACAGGGGATAATTCACCCCTCCACTTT CATRPRTGDNSPLHF
TRBD1 TRBJ2-7 few TRBV11-2 TGTGCCAGCAGCAGTCGGACAGGGCTCGGGGACGAGCAGTACTTC CASSSRTGLGDEQYF
TRBD2 TRBJ2-1 . TRBV10-3 TGTGCCATCAAGATCTCTAGCGGGGGGGCGTCAGACAATGAGCAGTTCTTC CAIKISSGGASDNEQFF
. TRBJ1-2 . TRBV7-2 TGTGCCAGCAGCCTAACAGGGTATGGCTACACCTTC CASSLTGYGYTF
TRBD1 TRBJ2-2 once TRBV6-1 TGTGCCAGCAAGGGGGAGACAGGGGGCACCGGGGAGCTGTTTTTT CASKGETGGTGELFF
. TRBJ1-2 . TRBV9 TGTGCCAGCAGCGTAGGCGGGAGAGGCTACACCTTC CASSVGGRGYTF
TRBD1 TRBJ2-5 . TRBV4-1 TGCGCCAGCAGCCTCCTTGGAAGGGGGCCCCAAGAGACCCAGTACTTC CASSLLGRGPQETQYF
TRBD1 TRBJ2-7 . TRBV7-2 TGTGCCAGCAGCTTAACGGCGGGCTCCTCAGGGGGCGAGCAGTACTTC CASSLTAGSSGGEQYF
. TRBJ1-2 . TRBV18 TGTGCCAGCTCACCAAATCCTCAGGGGAGCCTCTATGGCTACACCTTC CASSPNPQGSLYGYTF
TRBD2 TRBJ2-1 . TRBV19 TGTGCCAGTAGTATATTGGTCGGGACTAGCGGGGGCCGGAACAATGAGCAGTTCTTC CASSILVGTSGGRNNEQFF
TRBD1 TRBJ2-2 . TRBV19 TGTGCCAGTAGCCCGGGACAGTACACCGGGGAGCTGTTTTTT CASSPGQYTGELFF
TRBD2 TRBJ2-7 . TRBV4-3 TGCGCCAGCAGCCAAGATTCGACGGGGGGGCCGAAGTACTTC CASSQDSTGGPKYF